This TCR beta chain was observed in a study of vaccination and CD4 T cells after COVID-19. Study summary: Post-COVID samples were collected a median around 100 days following diagnosis, spanning 35 to 161. Either a CEFX pool, an HIV-1 Nef pool, or no peptide was added to control cultures.

As for treatment: 10-day PBMC culture with coronavirus spike peptide pools or control peptides (ViraFEST assay). Expanded clonotypes were found by TCR sequencing after peptide-pool stimulation (ViraFEST). The Oncomine TCR Beta short-read assay generated sequence data from the DNA of cultured CD4+ T cells. A single record per CDR3 protein comes from TCRdb applying MiXCR to the PCR reads. The data hold 11,000 or so distinct CDR3 sequences, with roughly three fifths observed a single time. In this sample, this clonotype turned up a few times. Its antigen is currently unknown. Sequenced sample: CD4+ T cells from blood, cultured in vitro. The source of this sequence is a human donor who had recovered from COVID-19.

The CDR3: CSAGTGHSTDTQYF. CDR3 nucleotides: TGCAGTGCTGGGACAGGGCATAGCACAGATACGCAGTATTTT. The chain recombines TRBV20-1 with TRBJ2-3, with 9 nucleotides matching TRBD1. Germline CDR1 is DFQATT and CDR2 is SNEGSKA (reference sequence). J was trimmed by 0 bases and V by 5 bases; bases with no gene match: 3. The CDR3 runs to 14 residues.